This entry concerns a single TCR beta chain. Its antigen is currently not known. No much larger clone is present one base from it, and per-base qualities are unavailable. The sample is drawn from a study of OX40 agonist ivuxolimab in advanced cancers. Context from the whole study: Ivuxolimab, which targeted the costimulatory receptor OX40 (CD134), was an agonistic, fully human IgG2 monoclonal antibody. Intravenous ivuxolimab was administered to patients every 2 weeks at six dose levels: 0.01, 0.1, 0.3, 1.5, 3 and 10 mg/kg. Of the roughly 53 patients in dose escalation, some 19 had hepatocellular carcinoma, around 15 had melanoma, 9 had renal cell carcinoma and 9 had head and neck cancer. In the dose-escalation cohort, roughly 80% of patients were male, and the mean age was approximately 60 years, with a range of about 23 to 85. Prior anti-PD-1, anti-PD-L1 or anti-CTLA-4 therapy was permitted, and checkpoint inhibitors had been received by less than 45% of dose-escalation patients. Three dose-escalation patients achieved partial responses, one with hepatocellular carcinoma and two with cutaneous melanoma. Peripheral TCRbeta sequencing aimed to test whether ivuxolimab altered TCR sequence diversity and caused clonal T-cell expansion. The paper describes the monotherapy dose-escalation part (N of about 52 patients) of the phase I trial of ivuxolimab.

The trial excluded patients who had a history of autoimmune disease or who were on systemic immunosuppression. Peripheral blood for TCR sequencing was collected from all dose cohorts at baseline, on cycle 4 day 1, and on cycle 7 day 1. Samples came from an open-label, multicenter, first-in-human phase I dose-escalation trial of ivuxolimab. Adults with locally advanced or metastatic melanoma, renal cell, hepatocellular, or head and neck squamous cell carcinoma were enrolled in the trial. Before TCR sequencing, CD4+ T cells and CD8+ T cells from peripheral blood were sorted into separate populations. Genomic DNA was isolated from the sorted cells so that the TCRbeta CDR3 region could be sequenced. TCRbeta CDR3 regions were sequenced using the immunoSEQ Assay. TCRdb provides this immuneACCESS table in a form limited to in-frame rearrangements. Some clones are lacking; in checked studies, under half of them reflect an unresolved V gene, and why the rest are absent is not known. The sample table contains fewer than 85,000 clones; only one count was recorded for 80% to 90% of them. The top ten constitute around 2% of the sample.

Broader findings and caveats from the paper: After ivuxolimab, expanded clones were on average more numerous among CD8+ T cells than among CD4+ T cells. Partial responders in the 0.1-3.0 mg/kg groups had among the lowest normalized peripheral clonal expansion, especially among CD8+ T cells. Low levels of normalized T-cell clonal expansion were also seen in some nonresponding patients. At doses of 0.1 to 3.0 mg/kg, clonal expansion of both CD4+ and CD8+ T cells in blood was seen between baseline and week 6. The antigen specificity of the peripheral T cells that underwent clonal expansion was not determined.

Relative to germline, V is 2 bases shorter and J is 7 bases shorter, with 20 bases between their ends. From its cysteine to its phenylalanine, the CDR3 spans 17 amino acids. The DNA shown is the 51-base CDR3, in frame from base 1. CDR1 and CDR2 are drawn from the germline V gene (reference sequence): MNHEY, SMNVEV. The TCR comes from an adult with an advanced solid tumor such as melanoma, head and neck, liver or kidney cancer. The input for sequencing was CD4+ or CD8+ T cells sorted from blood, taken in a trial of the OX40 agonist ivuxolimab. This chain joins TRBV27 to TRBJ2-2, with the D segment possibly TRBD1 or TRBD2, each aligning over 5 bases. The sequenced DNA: TGTGCCAGCAGTTTAGGAAGGGACGGGGTAGGCGGCGGGGAGCTGTTTTTT. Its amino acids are CASSLGRDGVGGGELFF.